The present T cell receptor (beta chain) was sequenced within a study of T cell responses to AZD1222 COVID-19 vaccine. Study details: Both about-4-week and about-12-week second-dose recipients were combined.

In the case of this clone: The antigen remains unidentified.

Broader study findings: Donors were mostly white British, more females; clonal diversity possibly underestimated.

Assay: immunoSEQ multiplex PCR; the TCRdb copy retains only in-frame clones and omits some. Among under 150,000 clones, around nine tenths were seen once, and the ten largest hold 2% to 3%. Trimming took off 2 bases at V and 6 bases at J, with 15 bases between the two ends. CDR1 is KGHSH and CDR2 is LQKENI in the germline V gene. This CDR3 has 15 amino acids. Specimen: peripheral blood, collected on day 0 of AZD1222 vaccination. This clonotype was sampled from an adult in good health. The J gene is TRBJ2-3, the V gene TRBV18; D is undetermined. The CDR3 sequence: CASSPYSAGSDTQYF. The CDR3 DNA follows: TGTGCCAGCTCACCATATTCCGCCGGGTCGGATACGCAGTATTTT. Full variable domain (rest looked up from reference TRBV18 and TRBJ2-3): NAGVMQNPRHLVRRRGQEARLRCSPMKGHSHVYWYRQLPEEGLKFMVYLQKENIIDESGMPKERFSAEFPKEGPSILRIQQVVRGDSAAYFCASSPYSAGSDTQYFGPGTRLTVL.